This TCR beta chain stems from a study of response to subunit inactivated influenza vaccine. TCRdb independently ran MiXCR on the RT-PCR reads; one entry per CDR3 protein. The sample carries 500,000 or so distinct CDR3 sequences, around 9.9% recorded once. The study, taken as a whole, reports: Every seasonal influenza vaccination brings in few new T cells, the authors suggested.

Germline V gene lookup returns CDR1 SQVTM and CDR2 ANQGSEA. This CDR3 contains 11 residues. With 6 bases removed from V and 4 bases from J, the gap between germline ends came to 10 bases. This clonotype was detected a few times. What it recognizes is unknown. The rearrangement uses TRBV29-1 and TRBJ2-7, with unresolved D. Sequences were derived from PBMCs from blood, sampled about 40 days after vaccination. The sequence came from a man aged 50 to 59 who received an inactivated influenza vaccine. The CDR3 spells CSVGKGYEQYF. The CDR3 nucleotides are TGCAGCGTGGGTAAGGGTTACGAGCAGTACTTC.